This T cell receptor (beta chain) was sequenced during a study of blood T cell repertoires in COVID-19. About the research overall: Sites across the United States, Italy and Spain contributed samples from acute and convalescent COVID-19. T cells, B-cell-depleted T cells, or PBMCs provided the cDNA or gDNA that served as material.

In Seattle, patients joined the study during active infection and were tracked longitudinally. In the authors' workflow: Counts of nucleated cells, estimated from reference gene primer amplification, were obtained. TCRdb's table, derived via immunoSEQ multiplex PCR, lists solely in-frame clones and lacks some. That table is the source of V, J and clone size, and D and trimming were worked out from the DNA. The sample yields 55,000 or so clones, around 90% seen once. With V trimmed by 2 bases and J by 4 bases, 7 bases remained unmatched. CDR3 size: 16 residues. The germline V gene has CDR1 LGHDT and CDR2 YNNKEL (reference sequence).

The sequence came from a middle-aged man with COVID-19, enrolled during active disease. The material sequenced was peripheral blood. The chain recombines TRBV3-1 (or the pseudogene TRBV3-2) with TRBJ1-2; 10 bases are shared with TRBD1. This CDR3 is CASSQPGGTGAYGYTF. The CDR3 DNA is TGTGCCAGCAGCCAACCCGGAGGGACAGGGGCCTATGGCTACACCTTC.